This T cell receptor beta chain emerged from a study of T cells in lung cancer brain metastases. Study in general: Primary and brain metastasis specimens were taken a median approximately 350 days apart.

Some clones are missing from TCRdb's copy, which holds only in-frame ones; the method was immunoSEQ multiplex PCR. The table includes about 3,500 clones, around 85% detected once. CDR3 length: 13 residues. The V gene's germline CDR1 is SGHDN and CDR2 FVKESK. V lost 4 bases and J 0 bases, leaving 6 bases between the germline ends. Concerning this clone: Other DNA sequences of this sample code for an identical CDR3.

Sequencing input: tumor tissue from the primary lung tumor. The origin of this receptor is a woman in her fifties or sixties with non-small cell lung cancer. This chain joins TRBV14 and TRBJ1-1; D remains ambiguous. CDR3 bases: TGTGCCAGCAGCCGCGGATTGAACACTGAAGCTTTCTTT. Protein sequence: CASSRGLNTEAFF.